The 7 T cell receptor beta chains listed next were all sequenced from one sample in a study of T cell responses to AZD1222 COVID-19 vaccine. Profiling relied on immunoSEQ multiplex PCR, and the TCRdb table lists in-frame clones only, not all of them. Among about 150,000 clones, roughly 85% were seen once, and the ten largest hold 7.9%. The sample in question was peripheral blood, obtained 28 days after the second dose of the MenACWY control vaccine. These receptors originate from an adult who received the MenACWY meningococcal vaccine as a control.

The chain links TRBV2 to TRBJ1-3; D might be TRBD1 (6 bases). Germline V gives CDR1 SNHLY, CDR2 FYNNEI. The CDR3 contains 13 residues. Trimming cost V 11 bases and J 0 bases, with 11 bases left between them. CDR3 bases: TGTGCCGGACAGCCGAACTCTGGAAACACCATATATTTT. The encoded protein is CAGQPNSGNTIYF.

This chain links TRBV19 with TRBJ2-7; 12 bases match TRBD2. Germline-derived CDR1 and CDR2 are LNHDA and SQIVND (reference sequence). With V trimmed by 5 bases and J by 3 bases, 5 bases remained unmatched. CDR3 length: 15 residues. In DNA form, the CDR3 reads TGTGCCAGTAGTCGACTAGCGGGAGCTCGCTACGAGCAGTACTTC. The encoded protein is CASSRLAGARYEQYF.

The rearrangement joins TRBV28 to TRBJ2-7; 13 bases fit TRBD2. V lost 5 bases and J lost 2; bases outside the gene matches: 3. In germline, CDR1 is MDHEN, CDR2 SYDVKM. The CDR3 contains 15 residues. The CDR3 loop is CASSPGLAGTYEQYV. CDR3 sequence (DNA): TGTGCCAGCAGTCCGGGACTAGCGGGGACCTACGAGCAGTACGTC.

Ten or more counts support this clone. This CDR3 is CASSAGGVEKLFF. In DNA form, the CDR3 reads TGTGCCAGCAGTGCTGGGGGAGTTGAAAAACTGTTTTTT. The chain uses TRBV2 and TRBJ1-4; tentatively, D is TRBD1 (5 bases). V was clipped by 4 bases and J by 7 bases, with 10 bases between them. CDR1 and CDR2 (germline): SNHLY, FYNNEI. This CDR3 region has 13 residues.

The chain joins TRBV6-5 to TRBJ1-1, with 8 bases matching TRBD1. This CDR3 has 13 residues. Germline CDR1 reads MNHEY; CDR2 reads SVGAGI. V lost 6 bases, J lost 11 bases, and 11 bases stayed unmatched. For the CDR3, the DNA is TGTGCCAGCAGCCCCGACAGGGGAATTGGGGCTTTCTTT. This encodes CASSPDRGIGAFF.

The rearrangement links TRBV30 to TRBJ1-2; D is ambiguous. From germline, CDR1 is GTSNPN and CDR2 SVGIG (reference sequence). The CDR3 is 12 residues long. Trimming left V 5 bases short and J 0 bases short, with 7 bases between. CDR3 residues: CAWEIPNYGYTF. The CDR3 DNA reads TGTGCCTGGGAGATTCCTAACTATGGCTACACCTTC.

CDR3 protein: CASVQGVGYGYTF. The CDR3 nucleotides read TGTGCCAGCGTACAGGGAGTGGGCTATGGCTACACCTTC. The chain carries TRBV19 and TRBJ1-2; perhaps TRBD1 as D (6 bases). The V end lost 9 bases, the J end lost 4 bases, and 15 bases lay between the germline ends. Germline loops: CDR1 LNHDA, CDR2 SQIVND (reference sequence). The CDR3 has 13 residues.